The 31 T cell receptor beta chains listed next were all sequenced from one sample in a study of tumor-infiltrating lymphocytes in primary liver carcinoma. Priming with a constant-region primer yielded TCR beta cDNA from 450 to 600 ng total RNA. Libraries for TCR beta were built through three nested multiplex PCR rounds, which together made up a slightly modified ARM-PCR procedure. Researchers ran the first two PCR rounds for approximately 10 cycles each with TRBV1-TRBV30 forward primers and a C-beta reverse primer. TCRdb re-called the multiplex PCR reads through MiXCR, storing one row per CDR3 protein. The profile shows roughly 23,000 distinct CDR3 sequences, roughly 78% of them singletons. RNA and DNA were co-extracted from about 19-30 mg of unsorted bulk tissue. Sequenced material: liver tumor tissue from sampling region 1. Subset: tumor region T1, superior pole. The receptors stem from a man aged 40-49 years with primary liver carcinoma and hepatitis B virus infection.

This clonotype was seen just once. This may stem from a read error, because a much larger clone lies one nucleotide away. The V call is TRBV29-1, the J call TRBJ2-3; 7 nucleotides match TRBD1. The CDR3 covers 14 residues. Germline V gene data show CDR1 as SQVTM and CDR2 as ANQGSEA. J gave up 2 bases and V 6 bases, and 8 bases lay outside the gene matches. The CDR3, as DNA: TGCAGCGTCGCGTGCCAGGGGGACACAGATACGCAGTATTTT. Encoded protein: CSVACQGDTDTQYF.

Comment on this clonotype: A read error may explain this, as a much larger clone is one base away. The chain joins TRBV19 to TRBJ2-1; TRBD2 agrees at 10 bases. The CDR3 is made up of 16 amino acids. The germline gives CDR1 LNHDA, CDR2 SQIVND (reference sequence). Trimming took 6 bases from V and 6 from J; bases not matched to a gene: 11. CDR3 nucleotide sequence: TGTGCCAGTAGCCCCCAGTTTCCTAGCGGGAGCAATGAGCAGTTCTTC. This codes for CASSPQFPSGSNEQFF. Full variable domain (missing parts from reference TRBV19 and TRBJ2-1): DGGITQSPKYLFRKEGQNVTLSCEQNLNHDAMYWYRQDPGQGLRLIYYSQIVNDFQKGDIAEGYSVSREKKESFPLTVTSAQKNPTAFYLCASSPQFPSGSNEQFFGPGTRLTVL.

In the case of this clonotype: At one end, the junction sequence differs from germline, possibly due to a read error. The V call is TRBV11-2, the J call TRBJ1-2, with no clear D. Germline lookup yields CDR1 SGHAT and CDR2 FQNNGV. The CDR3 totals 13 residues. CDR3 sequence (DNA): TGCCCCAACAGCTTAGGAGCTAACTATGGCTACACCTTC. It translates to CPNSLGANYGYTF.

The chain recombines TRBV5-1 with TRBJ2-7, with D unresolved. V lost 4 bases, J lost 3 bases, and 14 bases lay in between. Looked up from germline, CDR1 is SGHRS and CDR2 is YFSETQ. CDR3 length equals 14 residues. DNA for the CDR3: TGCGCCAGCAGCCCCCCGGACGGAGTCTACGAGCAGTACTTC. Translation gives CASSPPDGVYEQYF.

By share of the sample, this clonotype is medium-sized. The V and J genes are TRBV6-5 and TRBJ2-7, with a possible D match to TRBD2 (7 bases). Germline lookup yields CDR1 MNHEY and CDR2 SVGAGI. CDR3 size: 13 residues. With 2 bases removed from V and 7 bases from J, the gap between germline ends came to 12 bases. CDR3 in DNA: TGTGCCAGCAGTTACGGGGGGGCGGGTGAGCAGTACTTC. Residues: CASSYGGAGEQYF.

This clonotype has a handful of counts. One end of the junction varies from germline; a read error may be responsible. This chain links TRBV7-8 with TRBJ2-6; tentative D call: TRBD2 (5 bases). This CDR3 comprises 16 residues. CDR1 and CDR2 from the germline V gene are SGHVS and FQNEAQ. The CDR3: CASSILIGVGANVLTF. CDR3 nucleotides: TGTGCAAGCAGCATCCTCATCGGGGTTGGGGCCAACGTCCTGACTTTC.

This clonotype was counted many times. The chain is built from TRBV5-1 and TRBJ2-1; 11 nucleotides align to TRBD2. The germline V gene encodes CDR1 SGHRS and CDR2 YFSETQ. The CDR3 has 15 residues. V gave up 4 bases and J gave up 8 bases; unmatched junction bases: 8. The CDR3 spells CASSDTSGSVDEQFF. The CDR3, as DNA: TGCGCCAGCAGCGATACTAGCGGGAGTGTCGATGAGCAGTTCTTC.

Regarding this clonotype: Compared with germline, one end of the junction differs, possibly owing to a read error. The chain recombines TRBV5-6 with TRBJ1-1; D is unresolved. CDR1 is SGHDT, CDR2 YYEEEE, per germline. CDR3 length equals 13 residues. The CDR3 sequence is CASSFWYGEQAFF. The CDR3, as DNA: TGTGCCAGTAGCTTTTGGTACGGTGAACAAGCTTTCTTT.

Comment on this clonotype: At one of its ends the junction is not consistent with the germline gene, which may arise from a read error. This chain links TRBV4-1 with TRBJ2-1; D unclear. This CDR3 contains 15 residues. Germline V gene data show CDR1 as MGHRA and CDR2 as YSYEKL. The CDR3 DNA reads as TGTGCCAGCAGCCCGCTCGGTAACAACGACAATGAGCAGCTCTTC. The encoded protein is CASSPLGNNDNEQLF.

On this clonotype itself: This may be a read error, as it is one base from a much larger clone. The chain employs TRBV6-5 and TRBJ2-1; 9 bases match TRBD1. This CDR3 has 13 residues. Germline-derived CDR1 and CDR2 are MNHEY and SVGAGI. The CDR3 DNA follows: TGTGCCACCAGTGGACAGGGGAACGATGAGCAGTTCTTC. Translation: CATSGQGNDEQFF.

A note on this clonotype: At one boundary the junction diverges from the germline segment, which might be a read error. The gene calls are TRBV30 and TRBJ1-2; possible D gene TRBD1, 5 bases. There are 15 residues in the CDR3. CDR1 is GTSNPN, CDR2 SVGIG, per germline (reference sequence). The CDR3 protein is CAWSKGAALNYGYAF. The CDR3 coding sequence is TGTGCCTGGAGTAAAGGGGCAGCCCTAAACTATGGCTACGCCTTC.

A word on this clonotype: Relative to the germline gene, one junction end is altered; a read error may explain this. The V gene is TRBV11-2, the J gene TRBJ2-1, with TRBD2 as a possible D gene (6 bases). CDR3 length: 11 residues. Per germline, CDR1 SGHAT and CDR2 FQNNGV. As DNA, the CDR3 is TGTGCCAGCAACCCAGAACGGGAGCAGCTTTTC. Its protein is CASNPEREQLF.

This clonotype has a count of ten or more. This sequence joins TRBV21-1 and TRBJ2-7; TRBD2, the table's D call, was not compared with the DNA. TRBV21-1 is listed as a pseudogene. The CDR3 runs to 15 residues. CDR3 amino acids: CASSKGLAGSYEQYF. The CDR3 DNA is TGTGCCAGCAGCAAGGGCCTAGCGGGTTCCTACGAGCAGTACTTC.

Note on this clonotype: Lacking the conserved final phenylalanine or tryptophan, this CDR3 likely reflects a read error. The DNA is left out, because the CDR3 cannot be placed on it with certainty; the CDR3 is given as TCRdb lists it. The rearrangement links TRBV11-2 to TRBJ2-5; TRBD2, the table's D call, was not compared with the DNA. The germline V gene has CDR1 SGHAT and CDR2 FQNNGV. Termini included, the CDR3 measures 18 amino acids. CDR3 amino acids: CTSSLARLALGKKETKYS.

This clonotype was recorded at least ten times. CDR3 loop: CASTTGQRGNEQFF. The CDR3 nucleotides read TGTGCCAGTACTACAGGTCAGAGGGGCAATGAGCAGTTCTTC. The chain recombines TRBV12-3 or TRBV12-4 with TRBJ2-1; either TRBD1 or TRBD2 may supply D (5 bases each). Trimming removed 9 bases from V and 6 bases from J, with 18 bases in between. The CDR3 runs 14 residues.

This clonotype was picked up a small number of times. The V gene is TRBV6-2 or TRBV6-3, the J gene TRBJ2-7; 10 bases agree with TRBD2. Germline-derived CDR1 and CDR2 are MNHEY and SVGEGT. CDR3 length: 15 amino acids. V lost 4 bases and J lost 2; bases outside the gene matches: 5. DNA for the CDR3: TGTGCCAGCAGTTCGTGGCTAGCGGGAGCCTACGAGCAGTACTTC. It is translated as CASSSWLAGAYEQYF.

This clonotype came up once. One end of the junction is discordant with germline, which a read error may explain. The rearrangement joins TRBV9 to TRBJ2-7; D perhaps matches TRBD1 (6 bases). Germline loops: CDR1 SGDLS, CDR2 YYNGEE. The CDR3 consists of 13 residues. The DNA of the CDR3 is TGTGCCAGCAACGTAGGGCAGGGGTACGAGCAGTACTTC. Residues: CASNVGQGYEQYF.

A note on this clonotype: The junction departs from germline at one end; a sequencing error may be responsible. DNA of the CDR3: TGTGCCAGTAGTTTTGGCCAAGGAAGCAATCAGTCCCAGCATTTT. It yields the protein CASSFGQGSNQSQHF. This chain connects TRBV12-3 or TRBV12-4 to TRBJ1-5; D is undetermined. The CDR3 has 15 amino acids.

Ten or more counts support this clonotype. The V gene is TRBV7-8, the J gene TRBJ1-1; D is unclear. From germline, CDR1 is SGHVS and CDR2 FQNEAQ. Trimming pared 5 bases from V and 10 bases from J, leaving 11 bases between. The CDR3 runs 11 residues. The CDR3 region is CASSLRERAFF. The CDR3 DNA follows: TGTGCCAGCAGCCTCCGGGAAAGAGCTTTCTTT.

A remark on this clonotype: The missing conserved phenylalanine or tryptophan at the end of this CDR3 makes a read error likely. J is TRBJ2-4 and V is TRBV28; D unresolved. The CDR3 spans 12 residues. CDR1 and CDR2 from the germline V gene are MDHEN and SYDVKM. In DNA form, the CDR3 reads TGTGCCTGCAGTTGGGTGAGGAACATTCAGTACCTC. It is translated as CACSWVRNIQYL.

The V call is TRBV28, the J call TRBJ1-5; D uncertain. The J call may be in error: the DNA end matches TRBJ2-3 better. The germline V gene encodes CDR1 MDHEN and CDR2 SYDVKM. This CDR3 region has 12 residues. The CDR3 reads CASRDHGQPQYF. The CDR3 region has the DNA TGTGCCAGTCGAGACCACGGTCAGCCCCAGTATTTT.

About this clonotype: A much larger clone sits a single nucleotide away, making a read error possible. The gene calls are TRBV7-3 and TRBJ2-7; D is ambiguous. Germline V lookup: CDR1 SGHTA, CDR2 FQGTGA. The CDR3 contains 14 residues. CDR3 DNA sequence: TGTGCCAGCAGCTTAGGGTCAGGCGCCTACGAGCAGCACTTC. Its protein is CASSLGSGAYEQHF.

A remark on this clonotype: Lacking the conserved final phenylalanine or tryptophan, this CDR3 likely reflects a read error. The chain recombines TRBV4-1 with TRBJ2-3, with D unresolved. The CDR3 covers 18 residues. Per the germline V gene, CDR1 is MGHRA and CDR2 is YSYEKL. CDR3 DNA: TGCGCCAGCAGCCAAGGGTTCGGCAGTGCTACGAGCACAGATACACAGTATTCT. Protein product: CASSQGFGSATSTDTQYS.

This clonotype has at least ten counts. The CDR3 DNA sequence: TGTGCCAGCAGCTTAGGTTTTGGAGCGGGAGCAGGAGGCACAGATACGCAGTATTTT. This sequence encodes CASSLGFGAGAGGTDTQYF. The rearrangement uses TRBV11-3 and TRBJ2-3; 8 bases match TRBD2. Germline values: CDR1 SGHNT, CDR2 YENEEA. The CDR3 spans 19 residues. V dropped 1 base and J dropped 1; count of bases not matched to a gene: 13.

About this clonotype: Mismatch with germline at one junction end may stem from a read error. The CDR3 DNA follows: TGCAGTGCGTGGGACCCGGGCCAGGACTATGGATACACCTTC. Translating it yields CSAWDPGQDYGYTF. The chain carries TRBV29-1 and TRBJ1-2; tentative D call: TRBD1 (5 bases). The CDR3 runs 14 residues. CDR1 is SQVTM and CDR2 is ANQGSEA in the germline V gene.

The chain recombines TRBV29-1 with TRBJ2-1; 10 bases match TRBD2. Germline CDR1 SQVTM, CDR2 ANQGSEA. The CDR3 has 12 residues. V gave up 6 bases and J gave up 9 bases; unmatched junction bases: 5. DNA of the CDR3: TGCAGCGTCCAACTAGCGGGATGTGAGCAGTTCTTC. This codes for CSVQLAGCEQFF.

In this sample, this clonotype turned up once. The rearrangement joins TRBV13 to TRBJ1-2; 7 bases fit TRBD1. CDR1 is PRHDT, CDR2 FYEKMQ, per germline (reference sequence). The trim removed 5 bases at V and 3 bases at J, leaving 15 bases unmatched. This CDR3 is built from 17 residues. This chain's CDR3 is CASSPSIPGGGDYGYTF. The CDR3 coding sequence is TGTGCCAGCAGCCCCAGCATCCCAGGGGGTGGGGACTATGGCTACACCTTC.

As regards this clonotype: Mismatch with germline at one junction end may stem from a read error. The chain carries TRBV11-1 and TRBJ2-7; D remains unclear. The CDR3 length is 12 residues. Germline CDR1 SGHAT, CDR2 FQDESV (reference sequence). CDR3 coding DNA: TGTGCCAGCAATTCGAAAGTTTACGAGCAGTATTTC. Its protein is CASNSKVYEQYF.

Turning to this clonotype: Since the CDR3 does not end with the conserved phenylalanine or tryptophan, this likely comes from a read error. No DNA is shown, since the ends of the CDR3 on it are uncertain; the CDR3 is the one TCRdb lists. This CDR3 is CASSLGQGAGYTL. The V and J genes are TRBV12-3 or TRBV12-4 and TRBJ1-2; the table's D call TRBD1 went unverified against the DNA. The CDR3 spans 13 amino acids, including both terminal residues.

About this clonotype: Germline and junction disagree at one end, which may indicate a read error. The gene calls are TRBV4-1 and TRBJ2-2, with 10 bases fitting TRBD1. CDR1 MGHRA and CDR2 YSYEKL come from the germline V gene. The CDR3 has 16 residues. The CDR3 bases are TGTGCCAGCAACAATCTGGACAGGGGGTTAACCGGGGAACTGTTTTTT. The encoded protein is CASNNLDRGLTGELFF.

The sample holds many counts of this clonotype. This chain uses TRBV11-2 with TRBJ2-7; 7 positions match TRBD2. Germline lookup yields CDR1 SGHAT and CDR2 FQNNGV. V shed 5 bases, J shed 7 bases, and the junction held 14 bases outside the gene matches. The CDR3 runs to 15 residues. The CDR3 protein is CASSAHVLGGSEQYF. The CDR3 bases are TGTGCCAGCAGCGCACACGTTCTAGGCGGGAGTGAGCAGTACTTC.